These 21 T cell receptor beta chains originate from one sample sequenced in a study of T cell changes during pregnancy in multiple sclerosis. The data were produced by immunoSEQ multiplex PCR, yet TCRdb's version contains in-frame clones alone and is incomplete. The sample includes 55,000 to 85,000 clones, 90% of them seen just once. This sample comprised peripheral blood, obtained in the third trimester of pregnancy. These receptors were collected from a female donor with multiple sclerosis, enrolled in a pregnancy study.

The rearrangement uses TRBV30 and TRBJ2-5; the match to TRBD2 covers 7 bases. Trimming at V came to 2 bases and at J to 6 bases, leaving 12 bases not matched to a gene. This CDR3 has 15 residues. Germline V gene sequence: CDR1 GTSNPN, CDR2 SVGIG (reference sequence). Here the CDR3 DNA reads TGTGCCTGGAGTAGGGGCGGGAGAGTGGAAAAGACCCAGTACTTC. Protein sequence: CAWSRGGRVEKTQYF. Together with reference TRBV30 and TRBJ2-5, the CDR3 gives the full variable domain: SQTIHQWPATLVQPVGSPLSLECTVEGTSNPNLYWYRQAAGRGLQLLFYSVGIGQISSEVPQNLSASRPQDRQFILSSKKLLLSDSGFYLCAWSRGGRVEKTQYFGPGTRLLVL.

The chain recombines TRBV9 with TRBJ1-1, with TRBD1 identical over 8 bases. The CDR3 is 13 amino acids. The junction had 2 bases not matched to a gene; V was cut back by 2 bases and J by 5 bases. Germline loops: CDR1 SGDLS, CDR2 YYNGEE. DNA for the CDR3: TGTGCCAGCAGCGTCAGACAGGGGACTGAAGCTTTCTTT. Its translation: CASSVRQGTEAFF.

V and J are TRBV5-4 and TRBJ2-2; 10 nucleotides agree with TRBD1. The germline V gene encodes CDR1 SGHNT and CDR2 YYREEE (reference sequence). This CDR3 is built from 17 residues. J lost 4 bases, V lost 1 base, and 7 bases had no gene match. The CDR3 DNA reads TGTGCCAGCAGCTTGTTGGGACAGGGGTCTTCCACCGGGGAGCTGTTTTTT. Residues: CASSLLGQGSSTGELFF.

The chain links TRBV5-4 to TRBJ1-6; 8 nucleotides agree with TRBD1. V trimming: 0 bases; J trimming: 7 bases; junction bases outside the gene matches: 3. Germline V gives CDR1 SGHNT, CDR2 YYREEE (reference sequence). CDR3 size: 15 residues. In DNA form, the CDR3 reads TGTGCCAGCAGCTTGGCCGGGACAGGAAATTCACCCCTCCACTTT. It yields the protein CASSLAGTGNSPLHF.

The rearrangement links TRBV7-2 to TRBJ2-7; 11 bases are a match to TRBD2. Germline CDR1 reads SGHTA; CDR2 reads FQGNSA. The ends lost 5 bases at V and 4 bases at J; junction bases unmatched: 10. The CDR3 totals 16 residues. The DNA for the CDR3 is TGTGCCAGCAGCCCCAGAACCGGGACTAGCGGTTACGAGCAGTACTTC. This gives the protein CASSPRTGTSGYEQYF. Variable domain in full (rest from reference TRBV7-2 and TRBJ2-7): GAGVSQSPSNKVTEKGKDVELRCDPISGHTALYWYRQSLGQGLEFLIYFQGNSAPDKSGLPSDRFSAERTGGSVSTLTIQRTQQEDSAVYLCASSPRTGTSGYEQYFGPGTRLTVT.

This clone has just a few counts. The DNA of the CDR3 is TGCGCCAGCAGCCTGTACCCCGGGAGCAATCAGCCCCAGCATTTT. Translated: CASSLYPGSNQPQHF. The chain combines TRBV5-1 with TRBJ1-5; unclear D gene. Germline loops: CDR1 SGHRS, CDR2 YFSETQ. This CDR3 is 15 amino acids long. Trimming cost V 4 bases and J 1 base, with 12 bases left between them.

The chain combines TRBV27 with TRBJ2-7, with 13 bases lining up with TRBD2. The CDR3 runs 16 residues. V was pared by 5 bases and J by 2 bases, with 6 bases of the junction left unmatched. Germline CDR1 MNHEY, CDR2 SMNVEV (reference sequence). The CDR3 nucleotides read TGTGCCAGCAGTCGTCTAGGGACTAGCGGGACCTACGAGCAGTACTTC. Translating gives CASSRLGTSGTYEQYF.

The rearrangement joins TRBV11-3 to TRBJ2-4, with TRBD2 matching over 7 bases. Germline V gene data show CDR1 as SGHNT and CDR2 as YENEEA. CDR3 length: 15 amino acids. J was trimmed by 7 bases and V by 1 base; bases with no gene match: 7. The CDR3: CASSLGASGNNIQYF. As DNA, the CDR3 is TGTGCCAGCAGCTTAGGAGCTAGCGGCAATAACATTCAGTACTTC. Looking up the rest from reference TRBV11-3 and TRBJ2-4 gives the full variable domain: EAGVVQSPRYKIIEKKQPVAFWCNPISGHNTLYWYLQNLGQGPELLIRYENEEAVDDSQLPKDRFSAERLKGVDSTLKIQPAELGDSAVYLCASSLGASGNNIQYFGAGTRLSVL.

The rearrangement joins TRBV7-8 to TRBJ2-4; TRBD1 aligns across 7 bases. The germline gives CDR1 SGHVS, CDR2 FQNEAQ. With V trimmed by 6 bases and J by 1 base, 12 bases remained unmatched. This CDR3 comprises 17 residues. The CDR3 reads CASSPSVQGMAKNIQYF. The DNA for the CDR3 is TGTGCCAGCAGTCCCAGCGTACAGGGGATGGCCAAAAACATTCAGTACTTC.

This chain connects TRBV9 to TRBJ1-1; perhaps TRBD1 as D (6 bases). The CDR3 sequence is 15 residues long. Germline CDR1 reads SGDLS; CDR2 reads YYNGEE. Trimming stripped 4 bases from V and 5 bases from J, with 18 bases between. The CDR3 bases are TGTGCCAGCAGCCCAGTCGGGGGGCTGTGGACTGAAGCTTTCTTT. As protein: CASSPVGGLWTEAFF.

This clone was detected once. The V call is TRBV6-5, the J call TRBJ2-1; 8 bases align to TRBD1. V was pared by 7 bases and J by 3 bases, with 2 bases of the junction left unmatched. The CDR3 extends over 13 amino acids. Germline V gives CDR1 MNHEY, CDR2 SVGAGI. Written as DNA, the CDR3 is TGTGCCAGCACCGGGACAGGCTACAATGAGCAGTTCTTC. This codes for CASTGTGYNEQFF.

J is TRBJ2-1 and V is TRBV18; 9 bases match TRBD2. The junction had 3 bases not matched to a gene; V was cut back by 4 bases and J by 2 bases. This CDR3 is 15 amino acids long. Germline V gene lookup returns CDR1 KGHSH and CDR2 LQKENI. The DNA of the CDR3 is TGTGCCAGCTCACTTAGCGGGGGAACCTACAATGAGCAGTTCTTC. This sequence encodes CASSLSGGTYNEQFF.

V gene TRBV19 combines with J gene TRBJ2-7; 8 bases fit TRBD1. The J segment lost 7 bases and the V segment lost 5 bases, leaving 7 bases of the junction unmatched. The germline gives CDR1 LNHDA, CDR2 SQIVND (reference sequence). The CDR3 consists of 13 residues. DNA for the CDR3: TGTGCCAGTAGTGCCCGGACAGGGAGTGAGCAGTACTTC. It yields the protein CASSARTGSEQYF.

J is TRBJ1-1 and V is TRBV4-3; D gene ambiguous. The CDR3 is 14 residues long. The germline V and J ends were trimmed by 5 bases and 0 bases, with 10 bases remaining between them. CDR1 and CDR2 from the germline V gene are LGHNA and YSLEER. The chain's CDR3 is CASSARRMNTEAFF. The CDR3 region has the DNA TGCGCCAGCAGCGCTCGCAGGATGAACACTGAAGCTTTCTTT.

Concerning this clone: The junction and the germline gene differ at one end; a read error may be behind it. The chain employs TRBV9 and TRBJ2-3, with 8 bases matching TRBD2. This CDR3 is 14 amino acids long. Germline assignment: CDR1 SGDLS and CDR2 YYNGEE. CDR3 sequence reads: CASSVSGTTYTQYF. The CDR3 region has the DNA TGTGCCAGCAGCGTTAGCGGGACCACATATACGCAGTATTTT.

V usage is TRBV7-3 and J usage is TRBJ2-3, with a weak D call TRBD1 (7 bases). CDR1 is SGHTA and CDR2 is FQGTGA in the germline V gene. The CDR3 loop spans 13 amino acids. Deletions cut 3 bases from V and 4 bases from J, with 8 bases between. CDR3 bases: TGTGCCAGCAGCTTCAGGGGGGCAGATACGCAGTATTTT. This sequence encodes CASSFRGADTQYF.

The V call is TRBV20-1, the J call TRBJ1-2; 12 nucleotides agree with TRBD1. The CDR3 length is 11 residues. Trimming removed 5 bases from V and 11 bases from J; junction bases left unmatched: 3. Germline CDR1 DFQATT, CDR2 SNEGSKA (reference sequence). The CDR3 loop is CSAWDRGPYTF. The CDR3, as DNA: TGCAGTGCTTGGGACAGGGGGCCGTACACCTTC.

This sequence joins TRBV6-1 and TRBJ2-5; TRBD1 matches 7 bases. The CDR3 is made up of 15 amino acids. CDR1 and CDR2 from the germline V gene are MNHNS and SASEGT. Unmatched junction bases numbered 12, after V lost 6 bases and J lost 5 bases. The CDR3 loop reads CASSELHRGRETQYF. The CDR3 nucleotides are TGTGCCAGCAGCGAACTTCACAGGGGTAGGGAGACCCAGTACTTC.

A few counts support this clone. This chain uses TRBV7-9 with TRBJ1-4; D is uncertain. Germline lookup yields CDR1 SEHNR and CDR2 FQNEAQ (reference sequence). Trimming cost V 1 base and J 7 bases, with 7 bases left between them. This CDR3 region has 13 residues. CDR3 DNA sequence: TGTGCCAGCAGCTTAGTGGGAGGTGAAAAACTGTTTTTT. Translating it yields CASSLVGGEKLFF.

The rearrangement uses TRBV11-2 and TRBJ1-2; TRBD1 aligns across 9 bases. The CDR3 length is 14 residues. Germline V lookup: CDR1 SGHAT, CDR2 FQNNGV. The ends lost 4 bases at V and 8 bases at J; junction bases unmatched: 8. CDR3 coding DNA: TGTGCCAGCAGCTCCGGGACAGGGCCTATGGGCTACACCTTC. As protein: CASSSGTGPMGYTF.

J is TRBJ2-1 and V is TRBV6-1; D remains unclear. Trimming cost V 6 bases and J 8 bases, with 11 bases left between them. The CDR3 spans 12 residues. CDR1 MNHNS and CDR2 SASEGT come from the germline V gene. The CDR3 loop is CASSPLNYEQFF. CDR3 in DNA: TGTGCCAGCAGCCCCTTAAACTATGAGCAGTTCTTC.